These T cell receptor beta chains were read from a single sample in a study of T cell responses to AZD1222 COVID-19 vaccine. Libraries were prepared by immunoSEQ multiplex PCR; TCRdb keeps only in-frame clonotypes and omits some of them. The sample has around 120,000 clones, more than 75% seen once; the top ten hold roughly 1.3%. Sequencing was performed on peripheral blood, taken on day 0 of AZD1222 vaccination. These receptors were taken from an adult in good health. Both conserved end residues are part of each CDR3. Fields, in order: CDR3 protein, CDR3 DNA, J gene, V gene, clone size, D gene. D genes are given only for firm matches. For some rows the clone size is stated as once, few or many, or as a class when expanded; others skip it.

cdr3_aa: CASSGGLLTGELFF
cdr3_nt: TGTGCCAGCAGTGGGGGACTCCTCACCGGGGAGCTGTTTTTT
j_call: TRBJ2-2
v_call: TRBV2
clone_size: NA
d_call: NA

cdr3_aa: CASSLAASGAEAFF
cdr3_nt: TGCGCCAGCAGCTTGGCGGCGTCCGGCGCTGAAGCTTTCTTT
j_call: TRBJ1-1
v_call: TRBV5-1
clone_size: NA
d_call: NA

cdr3_aa: CASSQGPRVGQFF
cdr3_nt: TGTGCCAGCAGCCAGGGCCCAAGGGTCGGGCAGTTCTTC
j_call: TRBJ2-1
v_call: TRBV7-9
clone_size: NA
d_call: NA

cdr3_aa: CASSLASGGNQPQHF
cdr3_nt: TGTGCCAGCAGCTTAGCGTCCGGGGGCAATCAGCCCCAGCATTTT
j_call: TRBJ1-5
v_call: TRBV7-8
clone_size: NA
d_call: NA

cdr3_aa: CASSPGAGLNEQYF
cdr3_nt: TGCGCCAGCAGCCCTGGGGCGGGGCTCAACGAGCAGTACTTC
j_call: TRBJ2-7
v_call: TRBV4-1
clone_size: NA
d_call: NA

cdr3_aa: CASSPGYGPPISYEQYF
cdr3_nt: TGTGCCAGCAGCCCCGGCTATGGCCCTCCGATCTCCTACGAGCAGTACTTC
j_call: TRBJ2-7
v_call: TRBV7-8
clone_size: NA
d_call: NA

cdr3_aa: CASSMSMDRANTEAFF
cdr3_nt: TGTGCCAGCTCGATGAGCATGGACAGGGCGAACACTGAAGCTTTCTTT
j_call: TRBJ1-1
v_call: TRBV18
clone_size: NA
d_call: TRBD1

cdr3_aa: CASSQGRRAARLGYTF
cdr3_nt: TGCGCCAGCAGCCAGGGCCGCCGGGCGGCCCGCCTGGGCTACACCTTC
j_call: TRBJ1-2
v_call: TRBV4-1
clone_size: NA
d_call: NA

cdr3_aa: CASSLVRGLETQYF
cdr3_nt: TGTGCCAGCAGCTTAGTTCGGGGCTTAGAGACCCAGTACTTC
j_call: TRBJ2-5
v_call: TRBV7-8
clone_size: NA
d_call: NA

cdr3_aa: CSVVGGRGFYEQYF
cdr3_nt: TGCAGCGTTGTCGGAGGACGGGGGTTTTACGAGCAGTACTTC
j_call: TRBJ2-7
v_call: TRBV29-1
clone_size: few
d_call: NA

cdr3_aa: CASSFMPGQGAVYGYTF
cdr3_nt: TGCGCCAGCAGCTTTATGCCGGGACAGGGGGCCGTCTATGGCTACACCTTC
j_call: TRBJ1-2
v_call: TRBV5-1
clone_size: NA
d_call: TRBD1

cdr3_aa: CASRDAGGLDTGELFF
cdr3_nt: TGCGCCAGCAGGGATGCGGGGGGGCTGGACACCGGGGAGCTGTTTTTT
j_call: TRBJ2-2
v_call: TRBV4-1
clone_size: NA
d_call: TRBD2

cdr3_aa: CASSPRGGGSYEQYF
cdr3_nt: TGTGCCAGCAGCCCCCGAGGAGGGGGGAGCTACGAGCAGTACTTC
j_call: TRBJ2-7
v_call: TRBV7-9
clone_size: NA
d_call: NA

cdr3_aa: CASSLSLSYNEQFF
cdr3_nt: TGTGCCAGCAGTTTAAGCTTGTCCTACAATGAGCAGTTCTTC
j_call: TRBJ2-1
v_call: TRBV27
clone_size: NA
d_call: NA

cdr3_aa: CASSLVRYEQYF
cdr3_nt: TGTGCCAGCAGCTTAGTCCGGTACGAGCAGTACTTC
j_call: TRBJ2-7
v_call: TRBV7-2
clone_size: NA
d_call: NA

cdr3_aa: CASSSRQGRLNTEAFF
cdr3_nt: TGTGCCAGCAGCTCCCGACAGGGGCGTCTGAACACTGAAGCTTTCTTT
j_call: TRBJ1-1
v_call: TRBV25-1
clone_size: NA
d_call: TRBD1

cdr3_aa: CASSLLSRGRYGYTF
cdr3_nt: TGTGCCAGCAGTTTATTGTCCAGGGGGCGTTATGGCTACACCTTC
j_call: TRBJ1-2
v_call: TRBV28
clone_size: NA
d_call: TRBD1

cdr3_aa: CASSLGAKEPQHF
cdr3_nt: TGTGCCAGCTCACTGGGGGCTAAAGAGCCCCAGCATTTT
j_call: TRBJ1-5
v_call: TRBV18
clone_size: NA
d_call: NA

cdr3_aa: CASSWDRALYGYTF
cdr3_nt: TGTGCCAGCAGTTGGGACAGGGCCCTTTATGGCTACACCTTC
j_call: TRBJ1-2
v_call: TRBV6-5
clone_size: NA
d_call: TRBD1

cdr3_aa: CASSEALIRAEAFF
cdr3_nt: TGTGCCAGCAGTGAAGCGCTGATCCGCGCTGAAGCTTTCTTT
j_call: TRBJ1-1
v_call: TRBV6-1
clone_size: once
d_call: NA

cdr3_aa: CASSLADPSGGNTIYF
cdr3_nt: TGCGCCAGCAGCTTGGCTGACCCATCGGGTGGAAACACCATATATTTT
j_call: TRBJ1-3
v_call: TRBV5-1
clone_size: NA
d_call: NA

cdr3_aa: CASSLTAGTSGGITDTQYF
cdr3_nt: TGTGCCAGCAGCTTAACCGCCGGGACTAGCGGGGGGATCACAGATACGCAGTATTTT
j_call: TRBJ2-3
v_call: TRBV7-2
clone_size: NA
d_call: TRBD2

cdr3_aa: CASSQERGGLETQYF
cdr3_nt: TGTGCCAGCAGCCAGGAGCGGGGGGGGCTTGAGACCCAGTACTTC
j_call: TRBJ2-5
v_call: TRBV4-2
clone_size: NA
d_call: TRBD2

cdr3_aa: CASSRGGRIGNTIYF
cdr3_nt: TGTGCCAGCAGCCGGGGGGGAAGGATTGGAAACACCATATATTTT
j_call: TRBJ1-3
v_call: TRBV3-1/TRBV3-2
clone_size: NA
d_call: NA

cdr3_aa: CASSDRGLMGYTF
cdr3_nt: TGTGCCAGCAGCGACAGGGGGCTCATGGGCTACACCTTC
j_call: TRBJ1-2
v_call: TRBV6-5
clone_size: NA
d_call: TRBD1

cdr3_aa: CASSIEYTGELFF
cdr3_nt: TGTGCCAGTAGTATCGAGTACACCGGGGAGCTGTTTTTT
j_call: TRBJ2-2
v_call: TRBV19
clone_size: NA
d_call: NA

cdr3_aa: CASRLDRGLGNQPQHF
cdr3_nt: TGTGCCAGCAGATTGGACAGGGGGTTAGGAAATCAGCCCCAGCATTTT
j_call: TRBJ1-5
v_call: TRBV2
clone_size: NA
d_call: TRBD1

cdr3_aa: CASSLGGPLHF
cdr3_nt: TGTGCCAGCAGTTTGGGGGGACCCCTCCACTTT
j_call: TRBJ1-6
v_call: TRBV27
clone_size: NA
d_call: NA

cdr3_aa: CSASRGSGYTF
cdr3_nt: TGCAGTGCTAGTCGTGGGAGTGGCTACACCTTC
j_call: TRBJ1-2
v_call: TRBV20-1
clone_size: NA
d_call: NA

cdr3_aa: CASSLRALGLALYEQYF
cdr3_nt: TGTGCCAGCAGCTTAAGAGCCTTGGGACTAGCGCTCTACGAGCAGTACTTC
j_call: TRBJ2-7
v_call: TRBV11-2
clone_size: NA
d_call: TRBD2

cdr3_aa: CASSLFDYGYTF
cdr3_nt: TGTGCCAGCAGCTTATTCGACTATGGCTACACCTTC
j_call: TRBJ1-2
v_call: TRBV7-9
clone_size: NA
d_call: NA

cdr3_aa: CASSEGRDHYGYTF
cdr3_nt: TGTGCCAGCAGTGAAGGCAGGGATCACTATGGCTACACCTTC
j_call: TRBJ1-2
v_call: TRBV6-1
clone_size: NA
d_call: NA

cdr3_aa: CASRIDRGHQPQHF
cdr3_nt: TGTGCCAGCAGGATCGACAGGGGGCATCAGCCCCAGCATTTT
j_call: TRBJ1-5
v_call: TRBV6-5
clone_size: NA
d_call: TRBD1

cdr3_aa: CAIRADREGQPQHF
cdr3_nt: TGTGCCATCAGAGCGGACAGGGAAGGTCAGCCCCAGCATTTT
j_call: TRBJ1-5
v_call: TRBV10-3
clone_size: once
d_call: TRBD1

cdr3_aa: CASKSRDRAAQPQHF
cdr3_nt: TGTGCCAGCAAATCCCGGGACAGGGCCGCCCAGCCCCAGCATTTT
j_call: TRBJ1-5
v_call: TRBV5-6
clone_size: NA
d_call: TRBD1

cdr3_aa: CASSSGRYEQYF
cdr3_nt: TGTGCCAGCAGTTCAGGTCGCTACGAGCAGTACTTC
j_call: TRBJ2-7
v_call: TRBV5-6
clone_size: once
d_call: NA

cdr3_aa: CASRRTALEQYF
cdr3_nt: TGTGCCAGCAGACGGACAGCCCTGGAGCAGTACTTC
j_call: TRBJ2-7
v_call: TRBV12-3/TRBV12-4
clone_size: NA
d_call: NA

cdr3_aa: CASSPTGASYEQYF
cdr3_nt: TGTGCCAGCAGCCCAACCGGGGCGTCCTACGAGCAGTACTTC
j_call: TRBJ2-7
v_call: TRBV7-2
clone_size: NA
d_call: NA

cdr3_aa: CAWRRDRVGRYAFF
cdr3_nt: TGTGCCTGGAGAAGAGACAGGGTGGGGAGATATGCTTTCTTT
j_call: TRBJ1-1
v_call: TRBV30
clone_size: NA
d_call: TRBD1

cdr3_aa: CASTRLGSYEQYF
cdr3_nt: TGCGCCAGCACTCGACTAGGATCCTACGAGCAGTACTTC
j_call: TRBJ2-7
v_call: TRBV10-2
clone_size: NA
d_call: NA

cdr3_aa: CASAGEQETQYF
cdr3_nt: TGTGCCAGCGCGGGGGAACAAGAGACCCAGTACTTC
j_call: TRBJ2-5
v_call: TRBV2
clone_size: once
d_call: TRBD2

cdr3_aa: CASSTAGSGAFF
cdr3_nt: TGTGCCAGCAGCACGGCGGGGTCCGGAGCTTTCTTT
j_call: TRBJ1-1
v_call: TRBV9
clone_size: NA
d_call: NA

cdr3_aa: CASSLGGTSGEASSYEQYF
cdr3_nt: TGTGCCAGCAGCTTAGGAGGGACTAGCGGGGAGGCGAGCTCCTACGAGCAGTACTTC
j_call: TRBJ2-7
v_call: TRBV7-2
clone_size: NA
d_call: TRBD2

cdr3_aa: CASSRQGPAFF
cdr3_nt: TGTGCCAGCAGCAGACAGGGGCCGGCTTTCTTT
j_call: TRBJ1-1
v_call: TRBV12-3/TRBV12-4
clone_size: NA
d_call: TRBD1

cdr3_aa: CASSIDLKAPLHF
cdr3_nt: TGTGCCAGTAGTATAGATCTTAAGGCACCCCTCCACTTT
j_call: TRBJ1-6
v_call: TRBV19
clone_size: NA
d_call: NA

cdr3_aa: CASITRGIDTQYF
cdr3_nt: TGTGCCAGCATTACACGGGGTATAGATACGCAGTATTTT
j_call: TRBJ2-3
v_call: TRBV12-3/TRBV12-4
clone_size: NA
d_call: NA

cdr3_aa: CAISGTGGPGNTIYF
cdr3_nt: TGTGCCATCAGTGGAACAGGGGGCCCTGGAAACACCATATATTTT
j_call: TRBJ1-3
v_call: TRBV10-3
clone_size: NA
d_call: TRBD1

cdr3_aa: CASSGIGDTQYF
cdr3_nt: TGTGCCAGCAGCGGCATCGGAGATACGCAGTATTTT
j_call: TRBJ2-3
v_call: TRBV7-9
clone_size: NA
d_call: NA

cdr3_aa: CASSPRGPASTDTQYF
cdr3_nt: TGCGCCAGCAGCCCACGAGGGCCCGCTAGCACAGATACGCAGTATTTT
j_call: TRBJ2-3
v_call: TRBV5-1
clone_size: NA
d_call: NA

cdr3_aa: CASSDPPRDGYTF
cdr3_nt: TGTGCCAGTTCCGACCCACCTCGGGATGGCTACACCTTC
j_call: TRBJ1-2
v_call: TRBV19
clone_size: NA
d_call: NA

cdr3_aa: CASSFRESQETQYF
cdr3_nt: TGTGCCAGCAGCTTTCGGGAGTCCCAAGAGACCCAGTACTTC
j_call: TRBJ2-5
v_call: TRBV7-8
clone_size: NA
d_call: NA

cdr3_aa: CASSLASAGGRGQPQHF
cdr3_nt: TGTGCCAGCAGCTTAGCGAGCGCAGGGGGCAGGGGTCAGCCCCAGCATTTT
j_call: TRBJ1-5
v_call: TRBV7-8
clone_size: few
d_call: TRBD1

cdr3_aa: CASRLHMNTEAFF
cdr3_nt: TGTGCCAGCAGGTTGCATATGAACACTGAAGCTTTCTTT
j_call: TRBJ1-1
v_call: TRBV2
clone_size: NA
d_call: NA

cdr3_aa: CASSFDRNQETQYF
cdr3_nt: TGTGCCAGCAGTTTCGACAGGAATCAAGAGACCCAGTACTTC
j_call: TRBJ2-5
v_call: TRBV27
clone_size: few
d_call: NA

cdr3_aa: CASSLVGKGNTIYF
cdr3_nt: TGTGCCAGCAGCTTAGTTGGCAAGGGAAACACCATATATTTT
j_call: TRBJ1-3
v_call: TRBV7-2
clone_size: NA
d_call: NA

cdr3_aa: CATSEAGTGSYNEQFF
cdr3_nt: TGTGCCACCAGTGAGGCCGGGACAGGGTCCTACAATGAGCAGTTCTTC
j_call: TRBJ2-1
v_call: TRBV24-1
clone_size: NA
d_call: TRBD1

cdr3_aa: CASSVDRGGEKLFF
cdr3_nt: TGTGCCAGCAGCGTAGACAGGGGTGGCGAAAAACTGTTTTTT
j_call: TRBJ1-4
v_call: TRBV9
clone_size: NA
d_call: TRBD1